Below are 21 T cell receptor beta chains sequenced from a single sample in a study of T cells in Graves' hyperthyroidism and ophthalmopathy. The CDR3 regions of TCR beta were amplified from RNA transcripts. Carried out on the TCR CDR3, a first-round RT-PCR used the HTBI primer set. TCRdb redid the calling of the multiplex PCR reads with MiXCR, one entry per CDR3 protein. The data hold about 640,000 distinct CDR3 sequences, with 20% observed a single time. The sequencing input was blood. These receptors all come from a man aged 25 to 40 with Graves' ophthalmopathy.

In its sample, this clonotype was seen many times. The rearrangement links TRBV11-2 to TRBJ2-1; D might be TRBD2 (6 bases). Trimming took 1 base from V and 7 from J, leaving 17 bases between them. Germline CDR1 is SGHAT and CDR2 is FQNNGV. The CDR3 covers 16 residues. As DNA, the CDR3 is TGTGCCAGCAGCTTAGCTAGCGTCCGCGTAGGGAATGAGCAGTTCTTC. Translated: CASSLASVRVGNEQFF. The entire variable domain, with the rest obtained from reference TRBV11-2 and TRBJ2-1, is as follows: EAGVAQSPRYKIIEKRQSVAFWCNPISGHATLYWYQQILGQGPKLLIQFQNNGVVDDSQLPKDRFSAERLKGVDSTLKIQPAKLEDSAVYLCASSLASVRVGNEQFFGPGTRLTVL.

The gene calls are TRBV5-1 and TRBJ1-2; a possible D gene is TRBD1 (5 bases). V lost 4 bases and J lost 6, with 13 bases in between. Per germline, CDR1 SGHRS and CDR2 YFSETQ. There are 13 residues in the CDR3. CDR3 loop: CASSISGPHGYTF. The CDR3 coding sequence is TGCGCCAGCAGCATATCGGGACCGCATGGCTACACCTTC.

At least ten counts were recorded for this clonotype. V gene TRBV6-2 or TRBV6-3 combines with J gene TRBJ1-1; TRBD1 might be the D (5 bases). From germline, CDR1 is MNHEY and CDR2 SVGEGT. CDR3 length equals 15 residues. V shed 5 bases and J shed 0 bases, with 13 bases lying between them. The CDR3 DNA sequence: TGTGCCAGCAGTCGGTCGACAGCCCTGAACACTGAAGCTTTCTTT. This gives the protein CASSRSTALNTEAFF.

This clonotype was detected only a few times. The chain is built from TRBV12-3 or TRBV12-4 and TRBJ2-7; D assignment may be TRBD1 or TRBD2 (6 bases each). The CDR3 spans 11 residues. V lost 7 bases to trimming and J lost 6 bases, with 10 bases between them. The DNA for the CDR3 is TGTGCCAGCACGAGGGGGGCCGAGCAGTACTTC. This gives the protein CASTRGAEQYF.

CDR3 in DNA: TGTGCCATCAGTGCTGGGACAGGACTTACAGATACGCAGTATTTT. Translated, it gives CAISAGTGLTDTQYF. The genes are TRBV10-3 and TRBJ2-3; TRBD1 agrees at 8 bases. The ends lost 4 bases at V and 3 bases at J; junction bases unmatched: 6. Germline values: CDR1 ENHRY, CDR2 SYGVKD. The CDR3 loop spans 15 amino acids.

This rearrangement joins TRBV7-2 to TRBJ2-5; D call uncertain. V lost 5 bases and J lost 7, with 11 bases in between. Germline CDR1 SGHTA, CDR2 FQGNSA. The CDR3 consists of 12 residues. The CDR3 sequence is CASSRRWGTQYF. CDR3 in DNA: TGTGCCAGCAGCAGACGATGGGGGACCCAGTACTTC.

This clonotype was counted ten times or more. V usage is TRBV6-1 and J usage is TRBJ1-1; D unclear. The CDR3 is 14 residues long. CDR1 and CDR2 (germline): MNHNS, SASEGT. The ends were cut back, 8 bases at V and 0 bases at J, with 13 bases in the middle. The CDR3 region has the DNA TGTGCCAGCCGGGTGGGCCAGATGAACACTGAAGCTTTCTTT. Translating it yields CASRVGQMNTEAFF.

This clonotype showed up many times. The chain is built from TRBV28 and TRBJ2-6, with D unresolved. The germline gives CDR1 MDHEN, CDR2 SYDVKM. The CDR3 is made up of 13 amino acids. Trimming stripped 2 bases from V and 2 bases from J, with 1 base between. The CDR3 DNA reads as TGTGCCAGCAGTTTAACTGGGGCCAACGTCCTGACTTTC. Its translation is CASSLTGANVLTF.

This sequence joins TRBV6-1 and TRBJ2-1; possibly TRBD2 for D (5 bases). The V end lost 6 bases, the J end lost 6 bases, and 15 bases lay between the germline ends. Germline V gene data show CDR1 as MNHNS and CDR2 as SASEGT. The CDR3 totals 14 residues. DNA for the CDR3: TGTGCCAGCAGCCATGGAGGCCCTGTCAATGAGCAGTTCTTC. Its protein is CASSHGGPVNEQFF.

The rearrangement uses TRBV9 and TRBJ2-7; 7 nucleotides align to TRBD1. The CDR3 length is 14 residues. V trimming: 0 bases; J trimming: 2 bases; junction bases outside the gene matches: 2. The germline V gene encodes CDR1 SGDLS and CDR2 YYNGEE. The chain's CDR3 is CASSVGDSTYEQYF. In nucleotides, the CDR3 is TGTGCCAGCAGCGTAGGGGACAGCACCTACGAGCAGTACTTC.

This clonotype was picked up many times. The V gene is TRBV30, the J gene TRBJ1-2; TRBD1 is a possible D gene (5 bases). The CDR3 is 16 residues long. With 1 base removed from V and 5 bases from J, the gap between germline ends came to 20 bases. Germline CDR1 is GTSNPN and CDR2 is SVGIG (reference sequence). CDR3 sequence: CAWSGIRQKWTYGYTF. CDR3 in DNA: TGTGCCTGGAGTGGAATAAGACAGAAATGGACTTATGGCTACACCTTC.

The V gene is TRBV5-4, the J gene TRBJ2-7; D may be TRBD1 (7 bases). The V gene lost 0 bases and the J gene lost 1 base, with 11 bases spanning the gap. Per the germline V gene, CDR1 is SGHNT and CDR2 is YYREEE (reference sequence). The CDR3 covers 15 residues. The CDR3 sequence is CASSLGGTESYEQYF. The CDR3, as DNA: TGTGCCAGCAGCTTGGGCGGGACAGAGTCCTACGAGCAGTACTTC.

This clonotype was recorded many times. V and J are TRBV2 and TRBJ1-1, with D possibly TRBD1 on 5 matching bases. V was pared by 7 bases and J by 8 bases, with 20 bases between. This CDR3 is 14 amino acids long. Germline CDR1 reads SNHLY; CDR2 reads FYNNEI. The CDR3 spells CASTNEGGGTEAFF. In DNA, the CDR3 is TGTGCCAGCACCAACGAGGGTGGGGGGACCGAAGCTTTCTTT.

The rearrangement joins TRBV7-3 to TRBJ1-5, with a possible D match to TRBD1 (5 bases). CDR1 and CDR2 (germline): SGHTA, FQGTGA. V dropped 5 bases and J dropped 0 bases, with 17 bases sitting between them. CDR3 size: 17 residues. The CDR3 nucleotides are TGTGCCAGCAGCCAGCCCGCAGGGAACCCTAGCAATCAGCCCCAGCATTTT. Encoded protein: CASSQPAGNPSNQPQHF.

The chain joins TRBV19 to TRBJ2-1; D might be TRBD1 or TRBD2, each matching 5 bases. V was shortened by 5 bases and J by 10 bases, with 24 bases between the two germline ends. The CDR3 has 16 residues. CDR1 and CDR2 (germline): LNHDA, SQIVND (reference sequence). This chain's CDR3 is CASSEPRDRRQYEQFF. The DNA for the CDR3 is TGTGCCAGTAGTGAGCCCCGGGACCGCCGACAATACGAGCAGTTCTTC.

This clonotype has just a few counts. The chain has TRBV19 and TRBJ1-5; 12 bases fit TRBD1. Per the germline V gene, CDR1 is LNHDA and CDR2 is SQIVND (reference sequence). Trimming cost V 6 bases and J 6 bases; bases outside gene matches: 6. CDR3 size: 15 residues. The CDR3 DNA reads TGTGCCAGTAGCTGGGACAGGGGGCTTGGTCAGCCCCAGCATTTT. This gives the protein CASSWDRGLGQPQHF.

J is TRBJ2-2 and V is TRBV29-1; D possibly matches TRBD1 or TRBD2 (12 bases each). V was shortened by 5 bases and J by 0 bases, with 31 bases between the two germline ends. The CDR3 is made up of 21 amino acids. Looked up from germline, CDR1 is SQVTM and CDR2 is ANQGSEA. This chain's CDR3 is CSVWDRGQLAGGTSNTGELFF. The CDR3, as DNA: TGCAGCGTTTGGGACAGGGGGCAACTAGCGGGAGGAACCTCGAACACCGGGGAGCTGTTTTTT.

The chain employs TRBV30 and TRBJ2-7; possible D gene TRBD2, 5 bases. Trimming pared 0 bases from V and 6 bases from J, leaving 18 bases between. Germline V gene lookup returns CDR1 GTSNPN and CDR2 SVGIG (reference sequence). This CDR3 is built from 15 residues. CDR3 amino acids: CAWSVTTRRFSEQYF. The CDR3 DNA sequence: TGTGCCTGGAGTGTAACCACTAGAAGGTTCTCCGAGCAGTACTTC.

This clonotype was seen a handful of times. The chain employs TRBV5-1 and TRBJ1-2; TRBD1 matches 9 bases. V was clipped by 4 bases and J by 4 bases; unmatched bases: 5. The V gene's germline CDR1 is SGHRS and CDR2 YFSETQ. The CDR3 sequence is 14 residues long. The CDR3, as DNA: TGCGCCAGCAGCAACAGGGGGCAGGGCTATGGCTACACCTTC. It specifies CASSNRGQGYGYTF.

This clonotype was detected a few times. The chain couples TRBV6-1 to TRBJ2-7; TRBD2 matches at 9 bases. CDR3 length: 15 residues. CDR1 MNHNS and CDR2 SASEGT come from the germline V gene. The J segment lost 0 bases and the V segment lost 5 bases, leaving 5 bases of the junction unmatched. In nucleotides, the CDR3 is TGTGCCAGCAGTCCGACTAGCGGACTCTCCTACGAGCAGTACTTC. Translated: CASSPTSGLSYEQYF.

This clonotype was detected ten times or more. One junction end does not reproduce the germline sequence, and a read error may be involved. The chain recombines TRBV20-1 with TRBJ1-2, with D possibly matching TRBD1 (5 bases). There are 12 residues in the CDR3. Germline V gene lookup returns CDR1 DFQATT and CDR2 SNEGSKA (reference sequence). The CDR3, as DNA: TGCAGTGCCAGAGGTCAGGGTTATGGCTACACCTTC. Its protein product is CSARGQGYGYTF.